Detailed here is one T cell receptor beta chain. The CDR3 length is 14 residues. Germline CDR1 and CDR2: SQVTM and ANQGSEA. The data belong to a study of monozygotic twins with inflammatory bowel disease. TCRdb re-called the 5' RACE reads and gives one entry per CDR3 protein, without DNA. This repertoire includes about 420,000 distinct CDR3 sequences. This receptor was obtained from a human donor with ulcerative colitis or Crohn's disease, or a healthy co-twin of an affected twin (not recorded which). The gene calls are TRBV29-1 and TRBJ2-7; there is no DNA to check the TCRdb D call of TRBD1. Sequenced material: blood. The CDR3 protein is CSVAAGTGAYEQYF.